This note documents a single T cell receptor (beta chain) sequence. The CDR3 length is 14 residues. Trimming shortened V by 4 bases and J by 4 bases, and 14 bases separated the two germline ends. Germline assignment: CDR1 MGHDK and CDR2 SYGVNS. The data stem from a study of blood T cell repertoires in COVID-19. Data came from immunoSEQ multiplex PCR; TCRdb stores just in-frame clones and leaves some out. The repertoire includes roughly 260,000 clones, more than 85% of them detected once, and approximately 2.6% sits in the top ten. This TCR came from a young adult with COVID-19, enrolled during active disease. Sequencing was performed on peripheral blood. J is TRBJ2-7 and V is TRBV25-1; D is uncertain. The CDR3 coding sequence is TGTGCCAGCAGTGGAGGAAGCGTTCTATACGAGCAGTACTTC. As protein: CASSGGSVLYEQYF.